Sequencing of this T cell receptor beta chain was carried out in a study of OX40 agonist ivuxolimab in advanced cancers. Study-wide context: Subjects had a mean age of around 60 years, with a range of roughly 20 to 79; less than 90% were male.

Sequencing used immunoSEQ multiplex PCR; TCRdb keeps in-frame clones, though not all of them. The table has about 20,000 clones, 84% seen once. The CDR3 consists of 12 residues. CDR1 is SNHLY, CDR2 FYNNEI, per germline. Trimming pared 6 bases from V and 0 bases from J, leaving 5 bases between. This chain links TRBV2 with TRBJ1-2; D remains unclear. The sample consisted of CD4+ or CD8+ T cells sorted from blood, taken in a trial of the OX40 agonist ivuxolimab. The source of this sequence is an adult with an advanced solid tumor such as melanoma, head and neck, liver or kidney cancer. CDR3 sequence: CASRISNYGYTF. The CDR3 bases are TGTGCCAGCAGGATTTCTAACTATGGCTACACCTTC.